The 28 T cell receptor beta chains below all came from one sample that was sequenced in a study of shared clonotypes between healthy human individuals. Method: immunoSEQ multiplex PCR; TCRdb's copy keeps in-frame clones and lacks some. The sample consists of hundreds of thousands of clones, roughly three quarters of them appearing once. Sequenced sample: PBMCs. Receptor source: a middle-aged woman in good health. Some clones in this sample may be carry-over from other donors' samples.

The rearrangement joins TRBV19 to TRBJ2-6, with D maybe TRBD2 (5 bases). The CDR3 is 16 residues long. Trimming removed 5 bases at V and 0 bases at J, with 11 bases between. In germline, CDR1 is LNHDA, CDR2 SQIVND (reference sequence). The CDR3 DNA is TGTGCCAGTAGTCGGACGGGGAGCTCTGGGGCCAACGTCCTGACTTTC. It codes for CASSRTGSSGANVLTF.

Worth noting for this clone: Possible read error: a much larger clone is one base away. The rearrangement uses TRBV11-2 and TRBJ2-5; 12 bases agree with TRBD2. Per the germline V gene, CDR1 is SGHAT and CDR2 is FQNNGV. The CDR3 is made up of 17 amino acids. CDR3 sequence reads: CASSLGSSGRASETQHF. For the CDR3, the DNA is TGTGCCAGCAGCTTAGGTTCTAGCGGGAGGGCCTCAGAGACCCAGCACTTC.

The chain joins TRBV2 to TRBJ2-7; unclear D gene. Germline CDR1 is SNHLY and CDR2 is FYNNEI. The V gene lost 3 bases and the J gene lost 5 bases, with 5 bases spanning the gap. The CDR3 consists of 11 residues. The CDR3 DNA reads TGTGCCAGCAGTGAGTACGACGAGCAGTACTTC. Translating it yields CASSEYDEQYF.

The rearrangement joins TRBV27 to TRBJ2-4; D might be TRBD1 (5 bases). This CDR3 has 14 residues. The V end lost 5 bases, the J end lost 14 bases, and 22 bases lay between the germline ends. The germline CDR1 and CDR2 sequences are MNHEY and SMNVEV (reference sequence). CDR3 DNA sequence: TGTGCCAGCAGTACAAAAATCGACAGATTGTTGGAGTACTTC. Protein sequence: CASSTKIDRLLEYF.

This chain connects TRBV4-1 to TRBJ2-5; D gene ambiguous. This CDR3 is 16 amino acids long. The germline V gene has CDR1 MGHRA and CDR2 YSYEKL. Trimming took 0 bases from V and 2 from J, leaving 13 bases between them. The CDR3 reads CASSQDRERLQETQYF. As DNA, the CDR3 is TGCGCCAGCAGCCAAGATAGGGAAAGGTTACAAGAGACCCAGTACTTC.

CDR3: CASSVGGPGANVLTF. The CDR3 region has the DNA TGTGCCAGCAGCGTAGGGGGGCCCGGGGCCAACGTCCTGACTTTC. The chain carries TRBV9 and TRBJ2-6; a possible D gene is TRBD1 (6 bases). Trimming stripped 0 bases from V and 4 bases from J, with 8 bases between. The germline V gene encodes CDR1 SGDLS and CDR2 YYNGEE. The CDR3 has 15 residues.

The CDR3 nucleotides are TGTGCCAGCAGCTCATACCCGGCCGGGAACACTGAAGCTTTCTTT. It encodes CASSSYPAGNTEAFF. V and J are TRBV7-6 and TRBJ1-1; the D is unclear. The length of the CDR3 is 15 residues. Germline-derived CDR1 and CDR2 are SGHVS and FNYEAQ. V lost 4 bases and J 1 base, leaving 13 bases between the germline ends.

The V and J genes are TRBV5-1 and TRBJ2-1; D is ambiguous. The CDR3 loop spans 14 amino acids. Per germline, CDR1 SGHRS and CDR2 YFSETQ. The V end was cut by 7 bases, the J end by 0 bases, with 11 bases between. CDR3 bases: TGCGCCAGCCAGGACCCCGGCTCCTACAATGAGCAGTTCTTC. Its translation: CASQDPGSYNEQFF.

Turning to this clone: The same CDR3 arises from other DNA sequences in this sample as well. The rearrangement links TRBV28 to TRBJ1-1, with D uncertain. V lost 2 bases and J 3 bases, leaving 4 bases between the germline ends. Per germline, CDR1 MDHEN and CDR2 SYDVKM. CDR3 length equals 12 residues. CDR3 sequence reads: CASSLLDTEAFF. The CDR3 DNA is TGTGCCAGCAGTTTACTAGACACTGAAGCTTTCTTT.

CDR3 loop: CAWAEGENSPLHF. CDR3 DNA: TGTGCCTGGGCGGAAGGGGAGAATTCACCCCTCCACTTT. The chain is built from TRBV30 and TRBJ1-6, with a possible D match to TRBD1 (5 bases). The CDR3 runs to 13 residues. Germline CDR1 and CDR2: GTSNPN and SVGIG (reference sequence). V was clipped by 5 bases and J by 7 bases, with 12 bases between them.

V gene TRBV11-1 combines with J gene TRBJ2-1; tentatively, D is TRBD2 (5 bases). V dropped 1 base and J dropped 6 bases, with 22 bases sitting between them. Looked up from germline, CDR1 is SGHAT and CDR2 is FQDESV (reference sequence). The CDR3 consists of 18 residues. This CDR3 reads CASSLGALASFLSNEQFF. The CDR3 region has the DNA TGTGCCAGCAGCTTAGGGGCGCTAGCAAGCTTTCTATCCAATGAGCAGTTCTTC.

With respect to this clone: This clone may be a read error of a much larger clone one base away. The chain links TRBV7-3 to TRBJ2-1; no firm D call. The V and J ends lost 5 bases and 4 bases respectively, with 15 bases between them. CDR1 is SGHTA, CDR2 FQGTGA, per germline. The CDR3 has 15 residues. The DNA of the CDR3 is TGTGCCAGCAGCCCCACCAGGTGCTCTTACAATGAGCAGTTCTTC. Its protein product is CASSPTRCSYNEQFF.

The chain links TRBV7-3 to TRBJ1-1, with D uncertain. This CDR3 region has 14 residues. The V end was cut by 0 bases, the J end by 4 bases, with 9 bases between. CDR1 and CDR2 from the germline V gene are SGHTA and FQGTGA. The CDR3 loop is CASSLTHSSTEAFF. CDR3 DNA sequence: TGTGCCAGCAGCTTAACCCACAGCTCCACTGAAGCTTTCTTT.

Comment on this clone: This specimen includes other DNA sequences encoding the same CDR3. The chain combines TRBV11-2 with TRBJ2-3, with 7 bases lining up with TRBD2. The CDR3 sequence is 15 residues long. The trim removed 1 base at V and 3 bases at J, leaving 4 bases unmatched. From germline, CDR1 is SGHAT and CDR2 FQNNGV. CDR3 in DNA: TGTGCCAGCAGCTTAGGGGGGGGACTGACAGATACGCAGTATTTT. Amino acids: CASSLGGGLTDTQYF.

The chain links TRBV27 to TRBJ2-2, with D perhaps given as TRBD1 or TRBD2 (6 bases each). This CDR3 is 15 amino acids long. CDR1 and CDR2 from the germline V gene are MNHEY and SMNVEV (reference sequence). V lost 4 bases and J lost 6, with 15 bases in between. In DNA, the CDR3 is TGTGCCAGCAGTTACGGTCGGGGGCAGTCCGGGGAGCTGTTTTTT. Protein: CASSYGRGQSGELFF.

This sequence joins TRBV7-8 and TRBJ2-7; D might be TRBD1 (5 bases). Germline values: CDR1 SGHVS, CDR2 FQNEAQ. The CDR3 runs to 15 residues. Trimming removed 2 bases at V and 2 bases at J, with 13 bases between. The CDR3 sequence: CASSLKEPGPYEQYF. In DNA, the CDR3 is TGTGCCAGCAGCTTAAAAGAGCCAGGGCCCTACGAGCAGTACTTC.

In the case of this clone: A read error likely explains this, since a far larger clone differs by one base. J is TRBJ2-1 and V is TRBV5-1, with 10 bases lining up with TRBD2. V lost 4 bases, J lost 8 bases, and 18 bases stayed unmatched. This CDR3 has 18 amino acids. Germline-derived CDR1 and CDR2 are SGHRS and YFSETQ. In DNA form, the CDR3 reads TGCGCCAGCAGCATTGGGGCTAGCGGGAGCCATTCTATCTATGAGCAGTTCTTC. Protein sequence: CASSIGASGSHSIYEQFF.

The rearrangement uses TRBV5-1 and TRBJ2-5, with D possibly TRBD1 on 5 matching bases. The CDR3 totals 14 residues. Germline V gene data show CDR1 as SGHRS and CDR2 as YFSETQ. Trimming shortened V by 3 bases and J by 3 bases, and 12 bases separated the two germline ends. CDR3 loop: CASSSVTAEETQYF. CDR3 bases: TGCGCCAGCAGCTCGGTGACAGCAGAAGAGACCCAGTACTTC.

As for this clone: A far larger clone is one nucleotide away, so this likely arose from a read error. J is TRBJ1-5 and V is TRBV30; a weak D match, TRBD1 (5 bases). This CDR3 has 15 amino acids. Per germline, CDR1 GTSNPN and CDR2 SVGIG (reference sequence). CDR3 protein: CAWSVRGGFNQPRHF. DNA of the CDR3: TGTGCCTGGAGTGTAAGGGGCGGGTTTAATCAGCCCCGGCATTTT.

The chain uses TRBV29-1 and TRBJ2-2; unclear D gene. CDR1 and CDR2 from the germline V gene are SQVTM and ANQGSEA. With 4 bases removed from V and 1 base from J, the gap between germline ends came to 7 bases. The CDR3 spans 13 residues. CDR3 sequence: CSVGGGNTGELFF. In DNA form, the CDR3 reads TGCAGCGTTGGTGGCGGGAACACCGGGGAGCTGTTTTTT.

The chain has TRBV29-1 and TRBJ1-1; D call uncertain. The CDR3 spans 10 residues. Looked up from germline, CDR1 is SQVTM and CDR2 is ANQGSEA. V lost 7 bases and J 1 base, leaving 4 bases between the germline ends. In DNA, the CDR3 is TGCAGCGGGGGGAACACTGAAGCTTTCTTT. It is translated as CSGGNTEAFF.

The sample holds a few counts of this clone. The chain has TRBV28 and TRBJ2-7; TRBD2 aligns across 11 bases. The V and J ends lost 4 bases and 3 bases, in that order; junction bases with no gene match: 5. This CDR3 is 15 amino acids long. CDR1 MDHEN and CDR2 SYDVKM come from the germline V gene. In nucleotides, the CDR3 is TGTGCCAGCAGTTCTCTAGCGGGAGGTGACTACGAGCAGTACTTC. Protein sequence: CASSSLAGGDYEQYF. Full variable domain (missing parts from reference TRBV28 and TRBJ2-7): DVKVTQSSRYLVKRTGEKVFLECVQDMDHENMFWYRQDPGLGLRLIYFSYDVKMKEKGDIPEGYSVSREKKERFSLILESASTNQTSMYLCASSSLAGGDYEQYFGPGTRLTVT.

The chain employs TRBV7-2 and TRBJ2-1, with 8 bases matching TRBD2. CDR1 and CDR2 from the germline V gene are SGHTA and FQGNSA. This CDR3 is 16 amino acids long. The junction had 15 bases not matched to a gene; V was cut back by 5 bases and J by 9 bases. In DNA, the CDR3 is TGTGCCAGCAGCCCGGGACTAGGAATGGGTGTTGGTGAGCAGTTCTTC. This sequence encodes CASSPGLGMGVGEQFF.

This chain joins TRBV27 and TRBJ1-2; possibly TRBD1 for D (5 bases). Trimming shortened V by 2 bases and J by 5 bases, and 24 bases separated the two germline ends. The CDR3 covers 18 residues. Per the germline V gene, CDR1 is MNHEY and CDR2 is SMNVEV (reference sequence). CDR3 in DNA: TGTGCCAGCAGTTTAAAATTCCCGGGTCAGCATCCAGGGTATGGCTACACCTTC. Translated, it gives CASSLKFPGQHPGYGYTF.

J is TRBJ1-6 and V is TRBV30; D might be TRBD1 (6 bases). V was shortened by 8 bases and J by 7 bases, with 12 bases between the two germline ends. Germline values: CDR1 GTSNPN, CDR2 SVGIG (reference sequence). The CDR3 has 12 amino acids. CDR3 residues: CAGTRGNSPLHF. The DNA of the CDR3 is TGTGCCGGCACCAGGGGAAATTCACCCCTCCACTTT.

The genes are TRBV27 and TRBJ1-2; tentatively, D is TRBD1 (6 bases). V dropped 6 bases and J dropped 8 bases, with 19 bases sitting between them. CDR1 is MNHEY, CDR2 SMNVEV, per germline (reference sequence). The CDR3 spans 14 residues. The CDR3 protein is CASREGTGRDGYTF. The DNA for the CDR3 is TGTGCCAGCAGAGAGGGAACAGGGCGTGACGGCTACACCTTC.

With regard to this clone: One junction end disagrees with the germline gene, perhaps due to a read error. The V gene is TRBV29-1, the J gene TRBJ1-1; D possibly corresponds to TRBD1 (6 bases). Germline V gives CDR1 SQVTM, CDR2 ANQGSEA. The CDR3 spans 13 residues. The CDR3 nucleotides read TGCAGCGTTGACATAAGGACAGAAGCTGATGCTTTCTTT. Its translation: CSVDIRTEADAFF.

The chain joins TRBV19 to TRBJ1-5; D gene uncertain. The germline gives CDR1 LNHDA, CDR2 SQIVND (reference sequence). The CDR3 is 15 amino acids. Trimming removed 6 bases from V and 0 bases from J, with 12 bases in between. CDR3 loop: CASRITDYSNQPQHF. CDR3 DNA: TGTGCCAGTAGGATCACAGATTATAGCAATCAGCCCCAGCATTTT.